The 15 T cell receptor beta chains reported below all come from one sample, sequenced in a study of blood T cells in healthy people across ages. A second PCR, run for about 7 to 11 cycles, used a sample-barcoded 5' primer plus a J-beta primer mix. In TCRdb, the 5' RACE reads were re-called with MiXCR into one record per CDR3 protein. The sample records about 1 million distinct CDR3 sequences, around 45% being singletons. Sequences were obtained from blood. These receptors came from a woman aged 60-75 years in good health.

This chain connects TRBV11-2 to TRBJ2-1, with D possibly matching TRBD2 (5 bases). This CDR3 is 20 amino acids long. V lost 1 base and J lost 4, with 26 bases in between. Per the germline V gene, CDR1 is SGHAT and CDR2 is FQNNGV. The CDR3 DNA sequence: TGTGCCAGCAGCTTAGTAGTTTTGGCGCGAGCGGAAGAGAGGTACAATGAGCAGTTCTTC. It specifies CASSLVVLARAEERYNEQFF.

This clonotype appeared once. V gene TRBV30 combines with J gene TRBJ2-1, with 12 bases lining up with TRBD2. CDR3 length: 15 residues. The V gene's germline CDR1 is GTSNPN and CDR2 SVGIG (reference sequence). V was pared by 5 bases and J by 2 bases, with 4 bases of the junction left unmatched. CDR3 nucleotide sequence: TGTGCCTGGGCTAGCGGGAGGGTCCCCTACAATGAGCAGTTCTTC. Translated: CAWASGRVPYNEQFF.

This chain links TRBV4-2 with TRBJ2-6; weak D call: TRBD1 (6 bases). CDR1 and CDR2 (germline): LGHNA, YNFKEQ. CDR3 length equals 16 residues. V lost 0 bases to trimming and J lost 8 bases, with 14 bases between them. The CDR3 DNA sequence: TGTGCCAGCAGCCAAGAACAGGGATCCGGGACCAACGTCCTGACTTTC. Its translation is CASSQEQGSGTNVLTF.

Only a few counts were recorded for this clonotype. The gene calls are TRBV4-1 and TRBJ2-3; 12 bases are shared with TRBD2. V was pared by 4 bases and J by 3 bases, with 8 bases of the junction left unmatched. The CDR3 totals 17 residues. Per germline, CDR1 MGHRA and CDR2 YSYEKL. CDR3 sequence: CASSPSASGRGTDTQYF. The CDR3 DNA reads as TGCGCCAGCAGCCCCTCGGCTAGCGGGAGGGGTACAGATACGCAGTATTTT.

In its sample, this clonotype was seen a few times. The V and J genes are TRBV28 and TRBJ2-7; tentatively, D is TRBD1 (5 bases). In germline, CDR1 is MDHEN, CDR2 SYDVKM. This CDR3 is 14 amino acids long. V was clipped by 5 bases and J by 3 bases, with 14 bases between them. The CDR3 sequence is CASSPPGALYEQYF. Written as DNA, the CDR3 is TGTGCCAGCAGTCCGCCTGGGGCTCTCTACGAGCAGTACTTC.

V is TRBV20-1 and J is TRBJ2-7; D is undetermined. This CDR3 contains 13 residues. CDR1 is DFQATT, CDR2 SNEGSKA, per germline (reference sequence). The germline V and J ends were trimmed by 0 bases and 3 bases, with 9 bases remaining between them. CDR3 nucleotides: TGCAGTGCTAGAGAAGGGTCGGTCTACGAGCAGTACTTC. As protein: CSAREGSVYEQYF.

In DNA, the CDR3 is TGTGCCAGCAGTGACAGGGCGGGGGGTGAAGCTTTCTTT. This encodes CASSDRAGGEAFF. The V call is TRBV2, the J call TRBJ1-1; D is perhaps TRBD1 (5 bases). With 3 bases removed from V and 7 bases from J, the gap between germline ends came to 12 bases. CDR3 size: 13 residues. Looked up from germline, CDR1 is SNHLY and CDR2 is FYNNEI.

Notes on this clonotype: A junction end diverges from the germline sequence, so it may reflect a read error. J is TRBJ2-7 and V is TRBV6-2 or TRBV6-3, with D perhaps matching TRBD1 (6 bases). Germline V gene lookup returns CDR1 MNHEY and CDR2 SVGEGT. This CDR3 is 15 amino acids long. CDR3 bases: TGTACCAGCAGTCGGACAGTCCTTCTTTCCTACGAGCAGTACTTC. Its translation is CTSSRTVLLSYEQYF.

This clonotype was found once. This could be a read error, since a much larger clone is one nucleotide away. The CDR3 region is CASSLDLLAGEANEQFF. The CDR3 DNA reads as TGCGCCAGCAGCTTGGACCTCCTAGCGGGGGAGGCGAATGAGCAGTTCTTC. The chain couples TRBV5-1 to TRBJ2-1; 10 bases map to TRBD2. The CDR3 has 17 residues. V trimming: 0 bases; J trimming: 7 bases; junction bases outside the gene matches: 10. CDR1 SGHRS and CDR2 YFSETQ come from the germline V gene.

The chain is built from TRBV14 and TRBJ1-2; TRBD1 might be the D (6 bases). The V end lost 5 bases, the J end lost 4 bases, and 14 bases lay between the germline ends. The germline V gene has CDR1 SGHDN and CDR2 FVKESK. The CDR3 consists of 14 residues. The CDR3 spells CASSRQVLPYGYTF. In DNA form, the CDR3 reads TGTGCCAGCAGCAGACAGGTTCTTCCCTATGGCTACACCTTC.

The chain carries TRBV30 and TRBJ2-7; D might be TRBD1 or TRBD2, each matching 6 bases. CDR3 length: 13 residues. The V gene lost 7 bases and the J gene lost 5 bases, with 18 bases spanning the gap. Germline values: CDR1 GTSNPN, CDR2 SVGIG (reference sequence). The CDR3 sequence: CASRGGFWDEQYF. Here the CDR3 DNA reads TGTGCCTCCAGAGGGGGGTTTTGGGACGAGCAGTACTTC. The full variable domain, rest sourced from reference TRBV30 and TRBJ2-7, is SQTIHQWPATLVQPVGSPLSLECTVEGTSNPNLYWYRQAAGRGLQLLFYSVGIGQISSEVPQNLSASRPQDRQFILSSKKLLLSDSGFYLCASRGGFWDEQYFGPGTRLTVT.

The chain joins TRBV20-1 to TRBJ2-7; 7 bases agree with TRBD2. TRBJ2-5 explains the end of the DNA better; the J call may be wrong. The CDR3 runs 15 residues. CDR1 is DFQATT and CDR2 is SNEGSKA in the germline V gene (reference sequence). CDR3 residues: CSARNLGLAEETQYF. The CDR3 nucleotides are TGCAGTGCCCGTAACCTGGGGCTAGCGGAAGAGACCCAGTACTTC.

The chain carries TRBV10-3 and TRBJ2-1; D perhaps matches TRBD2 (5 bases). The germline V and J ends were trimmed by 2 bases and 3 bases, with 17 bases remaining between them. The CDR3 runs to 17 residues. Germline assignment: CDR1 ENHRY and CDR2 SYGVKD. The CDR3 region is CAISETIGRADYNEQFF. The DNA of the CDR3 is TGTGCCATCAGTGAGACGATAGGACGAGCGGACTACAATGAGCAGTTCTTC.

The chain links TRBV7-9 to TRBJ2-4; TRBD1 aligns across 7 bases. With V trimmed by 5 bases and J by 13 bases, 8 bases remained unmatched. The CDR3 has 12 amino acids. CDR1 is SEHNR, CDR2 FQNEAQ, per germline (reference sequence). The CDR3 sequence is CASSPGQKKQYF. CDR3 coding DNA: TGTGCCAGCAGCCCGGGACAGAAGAAACAGTACTTC. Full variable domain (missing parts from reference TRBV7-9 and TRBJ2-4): DTGVSQNPRHKITKRGQNVTFRCDPISEHNRLYWYRQTLGQGPEFLTYFQNEAQLEKSRLLSDRFSAERPKGSFSTLEIQRTEQGDSAMYLCASSPGQKKQYFGAGTRLSVL.

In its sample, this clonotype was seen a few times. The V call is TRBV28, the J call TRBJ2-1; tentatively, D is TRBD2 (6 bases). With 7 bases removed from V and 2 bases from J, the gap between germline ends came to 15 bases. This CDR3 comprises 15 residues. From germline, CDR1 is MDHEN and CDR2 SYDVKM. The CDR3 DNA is TGTGCCAGCATGAGAGGAGGGCCGGCCTACAATGAGCAGTTCTTC. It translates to CASMRGGPAYNEQFF.